This entry is about one TCR beta chain. These data originate in a study of blood T cell repertoires in COVID-19. On the study more broadly: Sites in the United States, Italy and Spain provided acute and convalescent COVID-19 samples.

V dropped 6 bases and J dropped 4; count of bases not matched to a gene: 11. CDR3 length: 15 amino acids. Germline V gene lookup returns CDR1 WSHSY and CDR2 SAAADI. Original handling: It was from reference gene primer amplification that nucleated cell counts were estimated. Clones were read by immunoSEQ multiplex PCR, and TCRdb kept only the in-frame ones, dropping some. V, J and clone size derive from that table, while D and trimming were established from the DNA sequence. The sample lists more than 75,000 clones; 85% to 90% were seen once. Sequenced sample: peripheral blood. This TCR was recovered from a woman older than 75 with acute or convalescent COVID-19. The genes are TRBV10-2 and TRBJ1-2, with 7 bases that match TRBD1. CDR3 residues: CASSLGAPGGYGYTF. Here the CDR3 DNA reads TGCGCCAGCAGCCTTGGTGCCCCAGGGGGCTATGGCTACACCTTC.